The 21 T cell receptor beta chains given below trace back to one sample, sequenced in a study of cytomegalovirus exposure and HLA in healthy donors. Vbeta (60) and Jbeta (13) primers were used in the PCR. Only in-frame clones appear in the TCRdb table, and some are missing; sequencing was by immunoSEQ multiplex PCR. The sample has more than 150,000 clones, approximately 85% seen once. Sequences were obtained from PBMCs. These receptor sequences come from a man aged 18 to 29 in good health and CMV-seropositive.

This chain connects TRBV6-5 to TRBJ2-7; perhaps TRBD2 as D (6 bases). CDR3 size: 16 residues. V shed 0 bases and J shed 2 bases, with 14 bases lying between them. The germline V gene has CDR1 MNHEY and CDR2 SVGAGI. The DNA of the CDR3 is TGTGCCAGCAGTTACTCCCTGGTAGCGGCCACCTACGAGCAGTACTTC. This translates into CASSYSLVAATYEQYF.

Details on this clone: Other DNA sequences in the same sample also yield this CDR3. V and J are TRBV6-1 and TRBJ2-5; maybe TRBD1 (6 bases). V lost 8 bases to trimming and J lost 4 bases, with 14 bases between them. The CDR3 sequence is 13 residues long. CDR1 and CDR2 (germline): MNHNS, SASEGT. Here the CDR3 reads CASRRGGGETQYF. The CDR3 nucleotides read TGTGCCAGCCGCAGGGGTGGGGGAGAGACCCAGTACTTC.

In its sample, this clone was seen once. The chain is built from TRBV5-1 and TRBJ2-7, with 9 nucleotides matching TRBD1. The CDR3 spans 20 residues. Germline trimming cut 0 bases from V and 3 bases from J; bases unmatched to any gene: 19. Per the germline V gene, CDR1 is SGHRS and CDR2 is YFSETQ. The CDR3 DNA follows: TGCGCCAGCAGCTTGGGGGGCTTTGGACAGGGGTCTCCTAACTACTACGAGCAGTACTTC. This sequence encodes CASSLGGFGQGSPNYYEQYF.

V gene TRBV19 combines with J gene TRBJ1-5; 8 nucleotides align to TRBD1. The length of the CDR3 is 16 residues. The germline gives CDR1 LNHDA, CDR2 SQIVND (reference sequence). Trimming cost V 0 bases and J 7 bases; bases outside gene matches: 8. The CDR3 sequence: CASSIDRGQGGQPQHF. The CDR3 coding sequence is TGTGCCAGTAGTATAGATCGAGGACAGGGTGGGCAGCCCCAGCATTTT.

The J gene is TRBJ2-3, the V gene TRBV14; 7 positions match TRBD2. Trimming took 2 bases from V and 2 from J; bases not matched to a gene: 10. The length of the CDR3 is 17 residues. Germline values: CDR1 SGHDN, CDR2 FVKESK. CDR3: CASSQPMGRDDTDTQYF. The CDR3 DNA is TGTGCCAGCAGCCAACCCATGGGGAGGGACGACACAGATACGCAGTATTTT. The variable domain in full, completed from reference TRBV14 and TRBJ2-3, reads EAGVTQFPSHSVIEKGQTVTLRCDPISGHDNLYWYRRVMGKEIKFLLHFVKESKQDESGMPNNRFLAERTGGTYSTLKVQPAELEDSGVYFCASSQPMGRDDTDTQYFGPGTRLTVL.

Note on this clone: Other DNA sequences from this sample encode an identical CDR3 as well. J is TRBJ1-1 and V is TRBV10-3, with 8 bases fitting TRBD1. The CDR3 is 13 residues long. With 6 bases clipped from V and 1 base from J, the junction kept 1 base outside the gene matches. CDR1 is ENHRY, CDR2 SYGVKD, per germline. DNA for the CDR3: TGTGCCATCAGAACAGGGGGGAACACTGAAGCTTTCTTT. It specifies CAIRTGGNTEAFF.

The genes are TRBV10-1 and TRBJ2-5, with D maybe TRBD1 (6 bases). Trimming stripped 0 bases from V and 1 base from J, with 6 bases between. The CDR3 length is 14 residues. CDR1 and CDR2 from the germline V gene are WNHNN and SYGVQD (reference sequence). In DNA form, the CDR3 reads TGCGCCAGCAGTGAGTCGGGGGCCCAAGAGACCCAGTACTTC. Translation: CASSESGAQETQYF.

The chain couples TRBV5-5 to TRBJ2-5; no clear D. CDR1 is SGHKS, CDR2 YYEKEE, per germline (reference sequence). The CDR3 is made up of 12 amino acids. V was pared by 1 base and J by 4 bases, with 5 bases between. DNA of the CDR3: TGTGCCAGCAGCTTGAGCCCAGAGACCCAGTACTTC. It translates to CASSLSPETQYF.

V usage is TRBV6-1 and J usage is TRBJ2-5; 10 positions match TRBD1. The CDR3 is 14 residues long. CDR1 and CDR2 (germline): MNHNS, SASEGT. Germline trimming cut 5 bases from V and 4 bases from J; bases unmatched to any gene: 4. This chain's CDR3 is CASSHGQGVETQYF. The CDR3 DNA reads TGTGCCAGCAGTCATGGACAGGGGGTAGAGACCCAGTACTTC.

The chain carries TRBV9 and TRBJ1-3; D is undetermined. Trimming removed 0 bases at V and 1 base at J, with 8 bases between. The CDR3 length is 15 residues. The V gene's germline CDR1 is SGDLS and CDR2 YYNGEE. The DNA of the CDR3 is TGTGCCAGCAGCGTAGGAGGGAATTCTGGAAACACCATATATTTT. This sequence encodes CASSVGGNSGNTIYF.

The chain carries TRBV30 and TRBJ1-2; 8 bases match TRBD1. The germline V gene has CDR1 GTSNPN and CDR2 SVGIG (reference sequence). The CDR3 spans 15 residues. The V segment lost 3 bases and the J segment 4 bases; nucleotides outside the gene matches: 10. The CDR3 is CAWSPKPGTGYGYTF. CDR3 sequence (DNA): TGTGCCTGGAGCCCAAAGCCCGGGACAGGCTATGGCTACACCTTC.

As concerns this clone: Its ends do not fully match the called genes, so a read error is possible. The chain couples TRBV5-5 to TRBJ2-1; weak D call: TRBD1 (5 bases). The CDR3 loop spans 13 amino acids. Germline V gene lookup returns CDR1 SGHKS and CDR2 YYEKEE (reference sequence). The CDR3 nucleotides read TGTGCCAGCAGCTTGGCATTTGGACACCCTTCCATCTTC. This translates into CASSLAFGHPSIF.

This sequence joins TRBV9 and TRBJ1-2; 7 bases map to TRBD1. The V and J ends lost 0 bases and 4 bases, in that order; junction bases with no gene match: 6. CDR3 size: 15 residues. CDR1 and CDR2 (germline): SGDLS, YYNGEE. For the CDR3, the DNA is TGTGCCAGCAGCGTAGAGGAGGGGGCAGGCTATGGCTACACCTTC. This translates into CASSVEEGAGYGYTF. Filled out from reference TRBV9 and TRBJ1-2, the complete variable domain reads DSGVTQTPKHLITATGQRVTLRCSPRSGDLSVYWYQQSLDQGLQFLIQYYNGEERAKGNILERFSAQQFPDLHSELNLSSLELGDSALYFCASSVEEGAGYGYTFGSGTRLTVV.

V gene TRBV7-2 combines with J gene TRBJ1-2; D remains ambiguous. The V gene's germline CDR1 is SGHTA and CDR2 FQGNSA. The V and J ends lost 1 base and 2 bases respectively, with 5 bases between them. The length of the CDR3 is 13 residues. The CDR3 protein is CASSLDGNYGYTF. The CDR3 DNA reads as TGTGCCAGCAGCTTAGACGGGAACTATGGCTACACCTTC.

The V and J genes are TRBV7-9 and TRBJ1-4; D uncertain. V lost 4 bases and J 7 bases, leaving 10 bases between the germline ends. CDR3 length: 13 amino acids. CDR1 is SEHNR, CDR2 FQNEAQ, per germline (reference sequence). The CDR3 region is CASSSPRSEKLFF. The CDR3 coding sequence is TGTGCCAGCAGCTCCCCGAGGAGTGAAAAACTGTTTTTT.

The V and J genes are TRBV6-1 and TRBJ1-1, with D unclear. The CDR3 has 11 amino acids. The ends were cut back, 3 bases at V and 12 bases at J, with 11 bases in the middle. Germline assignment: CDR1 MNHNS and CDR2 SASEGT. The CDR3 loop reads CASSESGKSFF. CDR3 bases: TGTGCCAGCAGTGAGTCGGGGAAATCTTTCTTT.

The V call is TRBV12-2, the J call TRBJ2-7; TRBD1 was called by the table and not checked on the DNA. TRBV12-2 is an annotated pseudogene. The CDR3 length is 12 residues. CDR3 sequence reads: CASRTGSYEQYF. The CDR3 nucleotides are TGTGCAAGTCGCACAGGGTCCTACGAGCAGTACTTC.

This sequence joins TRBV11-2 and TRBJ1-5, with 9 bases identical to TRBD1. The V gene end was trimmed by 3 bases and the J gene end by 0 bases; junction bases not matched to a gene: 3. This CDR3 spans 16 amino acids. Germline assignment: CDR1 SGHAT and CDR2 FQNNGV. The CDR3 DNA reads TGTGCCAGCAGCTTGGGACAGGGTTATAGCAATCAGCCCCAGCATTTT. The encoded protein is CASSLGQGYSNQPQHF.

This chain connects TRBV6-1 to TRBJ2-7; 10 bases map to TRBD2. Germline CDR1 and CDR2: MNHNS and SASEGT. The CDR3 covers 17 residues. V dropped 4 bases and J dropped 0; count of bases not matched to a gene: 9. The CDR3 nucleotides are TGTGCCAGCAGTGTCGTTAGCGGGGGGTCTTACTCCTACGAGCAGTACTTC. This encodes CASSVVSGGSYSYEQYF.

The CDR3 coding sequence is TGTGCCAGCAGCGCCCGGGACAGGGGACCGGGGCAGTACTTC. Residues: CASSARDRGPGQYF. The rearrangement uses TRBV11-2 and TRBJ2-7; TRBD1 aligns across 10 bases. This CDR3 has 14 amino acids. The ends lost 5 bases at V and 9 bases at J; junction bases unmatched: 10. Per the germline V gene, CDR1 is SGHAT and CDR2 is FQNNGV.

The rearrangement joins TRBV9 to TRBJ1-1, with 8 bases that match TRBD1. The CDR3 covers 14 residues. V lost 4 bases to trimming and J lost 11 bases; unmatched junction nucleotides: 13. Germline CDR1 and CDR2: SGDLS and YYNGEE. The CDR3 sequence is CASSPRTGWDRAFF. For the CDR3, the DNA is TGTGCCAGCAGCCCAAGGACAGGGTGGGATAGGGCTTTCTTT.